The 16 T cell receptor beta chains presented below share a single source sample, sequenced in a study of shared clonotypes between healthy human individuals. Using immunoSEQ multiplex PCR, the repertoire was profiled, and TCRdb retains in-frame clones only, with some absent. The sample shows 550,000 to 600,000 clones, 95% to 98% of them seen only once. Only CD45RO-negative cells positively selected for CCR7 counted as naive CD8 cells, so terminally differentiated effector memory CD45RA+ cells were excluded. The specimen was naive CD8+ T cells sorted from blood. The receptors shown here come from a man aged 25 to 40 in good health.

Here the CDR3 DNA reads TGCGCCAGCAGTGAGGCGGGACAGGGAACCCCCGCTTTCTTT. Residues: CASSEAGQGTPAFF. The chain employs TRBV10-1 and TRBJ1-1; 9 nucleotides align to TRBD1. CDR3 length: 14 residues. Looked up from germline, CDR1 is WNHNN and CDR2 is SYGVQD (reference sequence). J lost 11 bases, V lost 2 bases, and 9 bases had no gene match.

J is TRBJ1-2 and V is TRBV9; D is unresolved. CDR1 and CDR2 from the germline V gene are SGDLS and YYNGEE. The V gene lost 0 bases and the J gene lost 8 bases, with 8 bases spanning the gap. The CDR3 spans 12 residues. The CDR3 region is CASSVGANGYTF. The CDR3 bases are TGTGCCAGCAGCGTAGGGGCAAACGGCTACACCTTC.

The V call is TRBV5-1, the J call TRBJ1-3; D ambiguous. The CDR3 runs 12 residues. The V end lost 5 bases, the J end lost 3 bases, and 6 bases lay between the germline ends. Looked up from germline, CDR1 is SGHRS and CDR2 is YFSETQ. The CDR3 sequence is CASRGFGNTIYF. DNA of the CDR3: TGCGCCAGCAGAGGATTTGGAAACACCATATATTTT.

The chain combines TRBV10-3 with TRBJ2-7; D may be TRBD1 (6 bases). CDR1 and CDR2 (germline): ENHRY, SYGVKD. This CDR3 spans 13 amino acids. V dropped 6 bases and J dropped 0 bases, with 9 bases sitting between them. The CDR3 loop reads CAIRGQSSYEQYF. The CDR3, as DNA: TGTGCCATCAGAGGACAGTCCTCCTACGAGCAGTACTTC.

This CDR3 is CASSFVGDYGYTF. The DNA of the CDR3 is TGTGCCAGCAGTTTTGTTGGGGACTATGGCTACACCTTC. The V gene is TRBV27, the J gene TRBJ1-2; D is undetermined. Trimming stripped 3 bases from V and 3 bases from J, with 8 bases between. The length of the CDR3 is 13 residues. Germline-derived CDR1 and CDR2 are MNHEY and SMNVEV (reference sequence).

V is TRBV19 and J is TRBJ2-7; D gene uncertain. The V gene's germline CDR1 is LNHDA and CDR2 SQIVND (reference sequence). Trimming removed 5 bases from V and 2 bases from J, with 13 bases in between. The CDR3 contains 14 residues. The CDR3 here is CASSAPRPTYEQYF. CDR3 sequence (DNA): TGTGCCAGTAGTGCTCCCCGGCCGACCTACGAGCAGTACTTC. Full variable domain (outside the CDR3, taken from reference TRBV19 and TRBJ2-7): DGGITQSPKYLFRKEGQNVTLSCEQNLNHDAMYWYRQDPGQGLRLIYYSQIVNDFQKGDIAEGYSVSREKKESFPLTVTSAQKNPTAFYLCASSAPRPTYEQYFGPGTRLTVT.

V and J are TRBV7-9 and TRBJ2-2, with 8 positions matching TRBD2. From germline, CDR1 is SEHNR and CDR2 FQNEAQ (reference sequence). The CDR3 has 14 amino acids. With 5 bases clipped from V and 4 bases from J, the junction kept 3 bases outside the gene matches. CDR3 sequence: CASSPRGGTGELFF. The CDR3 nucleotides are TGTGCCAGCAGCCCCCGGGGGGGCACCGGGGAGCTGTTTTTT.

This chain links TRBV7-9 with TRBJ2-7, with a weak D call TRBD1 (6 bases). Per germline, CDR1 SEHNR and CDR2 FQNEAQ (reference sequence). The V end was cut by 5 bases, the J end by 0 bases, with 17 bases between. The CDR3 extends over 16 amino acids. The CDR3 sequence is CASSLPGQGSSYEQYF. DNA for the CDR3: TGTGCCAGCAGCCTACCGGGACAAGGAAGCTCCTACGAGCAGTACTTC.

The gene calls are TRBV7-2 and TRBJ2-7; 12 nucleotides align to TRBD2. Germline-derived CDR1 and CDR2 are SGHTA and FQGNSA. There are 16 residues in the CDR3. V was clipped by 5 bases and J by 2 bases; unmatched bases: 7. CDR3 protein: CASSTLTSGRPYEQYF. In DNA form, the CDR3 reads TGTGCCAGCAGCACCCTTACTAGCGGGAGGCCCTACGAGCAGTACTTC.

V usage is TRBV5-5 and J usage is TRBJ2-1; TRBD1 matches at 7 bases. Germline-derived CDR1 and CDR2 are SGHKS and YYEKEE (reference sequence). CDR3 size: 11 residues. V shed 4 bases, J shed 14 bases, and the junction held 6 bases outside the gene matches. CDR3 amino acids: CASSPGQAEFF. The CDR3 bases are TGTGCCAGCAGCCCTGGACAGGCGGAGTTCTTC.

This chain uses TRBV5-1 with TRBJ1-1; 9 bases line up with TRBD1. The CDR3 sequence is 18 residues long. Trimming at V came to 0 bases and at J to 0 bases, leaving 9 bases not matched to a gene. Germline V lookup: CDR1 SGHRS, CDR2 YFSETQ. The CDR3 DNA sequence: TGCGCCAGCAGCTTGGGATCCCCGGGACAGGGTATGAACACTGAAGCTTTCTTT. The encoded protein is CASSLGSPGQGMNTEAFF.

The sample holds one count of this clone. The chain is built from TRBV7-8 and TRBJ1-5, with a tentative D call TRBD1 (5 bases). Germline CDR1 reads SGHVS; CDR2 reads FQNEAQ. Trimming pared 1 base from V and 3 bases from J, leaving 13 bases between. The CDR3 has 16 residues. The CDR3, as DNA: TGTGCCAGCAGCTTAGTAGGCAGGGCATACAATCAGCCCCAGCATTTT. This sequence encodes CASSLVGRAYNQPQHF.

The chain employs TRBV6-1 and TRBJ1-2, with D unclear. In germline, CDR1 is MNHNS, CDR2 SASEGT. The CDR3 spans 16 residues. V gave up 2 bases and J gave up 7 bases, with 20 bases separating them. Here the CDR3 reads CASSEIPGPIVSGYTF. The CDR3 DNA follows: TGTGCCAGCAGTGAAATACCGGGCCCAATCGTCTCTGGCTACACCTTC.

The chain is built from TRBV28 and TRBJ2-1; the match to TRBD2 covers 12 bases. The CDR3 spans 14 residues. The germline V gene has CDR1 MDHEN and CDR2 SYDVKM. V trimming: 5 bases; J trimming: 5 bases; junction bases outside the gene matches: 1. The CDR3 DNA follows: TGTGCCAGCAGTCTAGCGGGAGGGCACAATGAGCAGTTCTTC. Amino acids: CASSLAGGHNEQFF.

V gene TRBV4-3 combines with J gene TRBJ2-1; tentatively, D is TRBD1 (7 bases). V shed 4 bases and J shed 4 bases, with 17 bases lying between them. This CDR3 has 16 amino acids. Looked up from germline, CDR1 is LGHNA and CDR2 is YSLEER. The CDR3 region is CASSPRTGAGYNEQFF. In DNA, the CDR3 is TGCGCCAGCAGCCCCCGAACAGGGGCGGGGTACAATGAGCAGTTCTTC.

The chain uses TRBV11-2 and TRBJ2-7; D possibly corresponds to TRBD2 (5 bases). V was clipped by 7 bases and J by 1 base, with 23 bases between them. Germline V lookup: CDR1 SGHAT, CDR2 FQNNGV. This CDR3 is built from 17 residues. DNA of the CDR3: TGTGCCAGCAAGGGATTTGGCCCGGTTGGGGAGTCCTACGAGCAGTACTTC. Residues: CASKGFGPVGESYEQYF.